This passage covers 23 T cell receptor beta chains from one sample sequenced in a study of cytomegalovirus exposure and HLA in healthy donors. With 60 Vbeta and 13 Jbeta primers, the PCR was carried out. This table comes from immunoSEQ multiplex PCR, and its TCRdb copy is limited to in-frame clones, with some not included. The top ten clones hold 30% of a sample with about 120,000 clones, around 76% of them seen once. Sequencing was done on a sample of PBMCs. All receptors derive from a man in his sixties in good health and CMV-seropositive.

CDR3 sequence: CASSQGLVSYNEQFF. The CDR3 nucleotides read TGTGCCAGCAGCCAGGGACTTGTCTCCTACAATGAGCAGTTCTTC. The chain couples TRBV7-2 to TRBJ2-1; possibly TRBD2 for D (6 bases). This CDR3 has 15 residues. Germline V lookup: CDR1 SGHTA, CDR2 FQGNSA. V was shortened by 5 bases and J by 0 bases, with 11 bases between the two germline ends. The whole variable domain, remainder taken from reference TRBV7-2 and TRBJ2-1, is GAGVSQSPSNKVTEKGKDVELRCDPISGHTALYWYRQSLGQGLEFLIYFQGNSAPDKSGLPSDRFSAERTGGSVSTLTIQRTQQEDSAVYLCASSQGLVSYNEQFFGPGTRLTVL.

This sequence joins TRBV19 and TRBJ1-2; TRBD1 might be the D (5 bases). V gave up 10 bases and J gave up 6 bases, with 24 bases separating them. This CDR3 region has 15 residues. From germline, CDR1 is LNHDA and CDR2 SQIVND (reference sequence). In DNA form, the CDR3 reads TGTGCCACTTACAAACGACAGAGCCCAGGAGATGGCTACACCTTC. Its protein is CATYKRQSPGDGYTF.

The chain links TRBV19 to TRBJ2-3; 9 bases line up with TRBD1. There are 14 residues in the CDR3. V gave up 6 bases and J gave up 2 bases; unmatched junction bases: 3. Germline V gives CDR1 LNHDA, CDR2 SQIVND (reference sequence). Written as DNA, the CDR3 is TGTGCCAGTAGCCGACAGGGGGTCACAGATACGCAGTATTTT. This sequence encodes CASSRQGVTDTQYF.

V gene TRBV19 combines with J gene TRBJ2-7, with TRBD1 matching over 8 bases. The germline CDR1 and CDR2 sequences are LNHDA and SQIVND (reference sequence). This CDR3 region has 13 residues. J lost 2 bases, V lost 4 bases, and 1 base had no gene match. For the CDR3, the DNA is TGTGCCAGTAGTAGGGGACAGGCCTACGAGCAGTACTTC. This codes for CASSRGQAYEQYF. The complete variable domain, with remaining parts taken from reference TRBV19 and TRBJ2-7, reads DGGITQSPKYLFRKEGQNVTLSCEQNLNHDAMYWYRQDPGQGLRLIYYSQIVNDFQKGDIAEGYSVSREKKESFPLTVTSAQKNPTAFYLCASSRGQAYEQYFGPGTRLTVT.

This clone was picked up a small number of times. This sequence joins TRBV10-1 and TRBJ1-1; 9 bases match TRBD1. The CDR3 is made up of 15 amino acids. V trimming: 2 bases; J trimming: 4 bases; junction bases outside the gene matches: 5. Germline CDR1 and CDR2: WNHNN and SYGVQD (reference sequence). The CDR3 DNA sequence: TGCGCCAGCAGTGAGAGCACAGGGGGCGGCACTGAAGCTTTCTTT. This translates into CASSESTGGGTEAFF.

J is TRBJ2-3 and V is TRBV30, with 8 bases matching TRBD1. There are 14 residues in the CDR3. V lost 5 bases, J lost 6 bases, and 10 bases stayed unmatched. Germline loops: CDR1 GTSNPN, CDR2 SVGIG (reference sequence). CDR3 DNA: TGTGCCTGGGGAGGACAGGGAATATGGGATACGCAGTATTTT. This gives the protein CAWGGQGIWDTQYF.

This clone turned up a few times. The V and J genes are TRBV11-3 and TRBJ2-1; TRBD2 is a possible D gene (7 bases). The CDR3 consists of 14 residues. Germline CDR1 is SGHNT and CDR2 is YENEEA. V lost 4 bases and J 6 bases, leaving 13 bases between the germline ends. Here the CDR3 DNA reads TGTGCCAGCAGCTCACAGGGAGGGCGCAATGAGCAGTTCTTC. This encodes CASSSQGGRNEQFF.

V gene TRBV4-1 combines with J gene TRBJ2-5; 7 bases are shared with TRBD1. Trimming took 2 bases from V and 1 from J; bases not matched to a gene: 1. The CDR3 loop spans 14 amino acids. Germline CDR1 reads MGHRA; CDR2 reads YSYEKL. The CDR3: CASSQRDSQETQYF. The CDR3 nucleotides read TGCGCCAGCAGCCAAAGGGACAGCCAAGAGACCCAGTACTTC.

The chain recombines TRBV7-8 with TRBJ2-1; TRBD2 matches 10 bases. Germline loops: CDR1 SGHVS, CDR2 FQNEAQ. This CDR3 has 19 amino acids. V shed 4 bases, J shed 3 bases, and the junction held 15 bases outside the gene matches. CDR3 amino acids: CASSWPLLAGVNYYNEQFF. As DNA, the CDR3 is TGTGCCAGCAGCTGGCCCCTCCTAGCGGGGGTCAACTACTACAATGAGCAGTTCTTC.

The chain couples TRBV7-9 to TRBJ2-7; no firm D call. Germline CDR1 SEHNR, CDR2 FQNEAQ (reference sequence). Between the trimmed V and J ends, which lost 5 bases and 4 bases, there was a span of 9 bases. The CDR3 consists of 12 residues. The CDR3 coding sequence is TGTGCCAGCAGCCCCCCTAGGTACGAGCAGTACTTC. Its translation is CASSPPRYEQYF.

The J gene is TRBJ1-1, the V gene TRBV28; D unresolved. V lost 3 bases, J lost 4 bases, and 9 bases lay in between. This CDR3 is 13 amino acids long. Germline CDR1 is MDHEN and CDR2 is SYDVKM. The CDR3 spells CASSLIVSTEAFF. The CDR3 DNA reads TGTGCCAGCAGTTTGATAGTGTCCACTGAAGCTTTCTTT.

This chain connects TRBV5-8 to TRBJ2-7; the D is unclear. The germline V gene encodes CDR1 SGHTS and CDR2 YDEGEE. The CDR3 contains 14 residues. V was pared by 0 bases and J by 2 bases, with 9 bases between. CDR3 region: CASSLEVTTYEQYF. The DNA for the CDR3 is TGTGCCAGCAGCTTGGAGGTCACTACCTACGAGCAGTACTTC. The variable domain in full, completed from reference TRBV5-8 and TRBJ2-7, reads EAGVTQSPTHLIKTRGQQATLRCSPISGHTSVYWYQQALGLGLQFLLWYDEGEERNRGNFPPRFSGRQFPNYSSELNVNALELEDSALYLCASSLEVTTYEQYFGPGTRLTVT.

Points on this clone: Distinct nucleotide sequences in the sample also encode this CDR3. The rearrangement joins TRBV18 to TRBJ1-1, with D possibly matching TRBD1 (5 bases). V shed 2 bases and J shed 3 bases, with 7 bases lying between them. This CDR3 has 13 amino acids. The V gene's germline CDR1 is KGHSH and CDR2 LQKENI. CDR3 bases: TGTGCCAGCTCACCAGGGGGGGACACTGAAGCTTTCTTT. Translating it yields CASSPGGDTEAFF. The complete variable domain, with remaining parts taken from reference TRBV18 and TRBJ1-1, reads NAGVMQNPRHLVRRRGQEARLRCSPMKGHSHVYWYRQLPEEGLKFMVYLQKENIIDESGMPKERFSAEFPKEGPSILRIQQVVRGDSAAYFCASSPGGDTEAFFGQGTRLTVV.

The chain carries TRBV18 and TRBJ1-1; the match to TRBD1 covers 8 bases. CDR1 and CDR2 from the germline V gene are KGHSH and LQKENI. This CDR3 is built from 12 residues. Germline trimming cut 3 bases from V and 8 bases from J; bases unmatched to any gene: 2. The CDR3 nucleotides are TGTGCCAGCTCACCGGACAGGGAGGAAGCTTTCTTT. Its protein is CASSPDREEAFF.

A single count supports this clone. This sequence joins TRBV19 and TRBJ1-1; 7 nucleotides line up with TRBD1. Looked up from germline, CDR1 is LNHDA and CDR2 is SQIVND (reference sequence). This CDR3 spans 15 amino acids. The ends lost 5 bases at V and 8 bases at J; junction bases unmatched: 14. CDR3 DNA: TGTGCCAGTAGTCCCGAACGGAGGGGGCGCGCCGAAGCTTTCTTT. It encodes CASSPERRGRAEAFF.

V and J are TRBV6-5 and TRBJ2-1; a possible D gene is TRBD2 (6 bases). V was shortened by 6 bases and J by 10 bases, with 16 bases between the two germline ends. Germline values: CDR1 MNHEY, CDR2 SVGAGI. CDR3 length equals 13 residues. The CDR3 DNA sequence: TGTGCCAGCAGCAAAAGGCGGGGAGGCGAGCAGTTCTTC. Its translation: CASSKRRGGEQFF.

The CDR3 sequence is CASKFRGEEAGELFF. The CDR3 DNA reads as TGCGCCAGCAAATTCCGGGGGGAAGAGGCCGGGGAGCTGTTTTTT. The chain couples TRBV5-1 to TRBJ2-2; TRBD2 aligns across 7 bases. CDR1 SGHRS and CDR2 YFSETQ come from the germline V gene. V trimming: 6 bases; J trimming: 6 bases; junction bases outside the gene matches: 11. The CDR3 is made up of 15 amino acids.

This chain links TRBV29-1 with TRBJ2-3; D may be TRBD2 (7 bases). Deletions cut 6 bases from V and 5 bases from J, with 18 bases between. CDR3 length equals 14 residues. CDR1 and CDR2 from the germline V gene are SQVTM and ANQGSEA. The CDR3 bases are TGCAGCGTCGTAGGGGGGCCGGGAGGAGATACGCAGTATTTT. Its translation: CSVVGGPGGDTQYF.

With regard to this clone: The same CDR3 arises from other DNA sequences in this sample as well. This chain connects TRBV5-1 to TRBJ1-1; 10 bases line up with TRBD1. This CDR3 is built from 13 residues. V gave up 4 bases and J gave up 6 bases; unmatched junction bases: 3. Germline CDR1 reads SGHRS; CDR2 reads YFSETQ. CDR3 nucleotides: TGCGCCAGCAGCCTAGGGACAGGGGCTGAAGCTTTCTTT. Its protein is CASSLGTGAEAFF.

The chain combines TRBV29-1 with TRBJ2-1, with 7 positions matching TRBD2. CDR3 length: 15 residues. CDR1 is SQVTM and CDR2 is ANQGSEA in the germline V gene. After removal of 7 bases from V and 3 bases from J, the junction contained 12 bases not matched to a gene. The CDR3 sequence: CSAAGGTILYNEQFF. CDR3 in DNA: TGCAGCGCAGCGGGTGGGACTATTCTCTACAATGAGCAGTTCTTC.

The chain has TRBV5-6 and TRBJ1-3; D is uncertain. Trimming took off 0 bases at V and 3 bases at J, with 4 bases between the two ends. The germline CDR1 and CDR2 sequences are SGHDT and YYEEEE. The CDR3 sequence is 13 residues long. The CDR3 coding sequence is TGTGCCAGCAGCTTGGTAGTTGGAAACACCATATATTTT. Protein product: CASSLVVGNTIYF.

The chain employs TRBV7-9 and TRBJ1-1; D remains ambiguous. Per the germline V gene, CDR1 is SEHNR and CDR2 is FQNEAQ (reference sequence). The CDR3 contains 13 residues. Trimming cost V 3 bases and J 4 bases, with 9 bases left between them. The CDR3 here is CASSFEEGTEAFF. For the CDR3, the DNA is TGTGCCAGCAGCTTCGAAGAGGGCACTGAAGCTTTCTTT.

The V gene is TRBV4-1, the J gene TRBJ1-3; 7 nucleotides agree with TRBD1. In germline, CDR1 is MGHRA, CDR2 YSYEKL. J was trimmed by 4 bases and V by 0 bases; bases with no gene match: 3. The CDR3 has 15 amino acids. CDR3 protein: CASSQDEGAGNTIYF. The CDR3 DNA sequence: TGCGCCAGCAGCCAAGATGAGGGGGCCGGAAACACCATATATTTT.